This T cell receptor beta chain was sequenced for a study of shared clonotypes between healthy human individuals. Study information: Researchers drew samples from a couple of women and a few men aged 18 to 49.

Unsorted PBMC replicate PCRs drew on roughly 280 ng DNA, representing tens of thousands of T cell genomes. Ten immunoSEQ deep assay plates were used by the authors to sequence unsorted PBMC DNA. Authors' processing steps: ImmunoSEQ supplied junction-only sequences lacking quality scores, so filtering was different. TCRdb keeps only in-frame clones here, not all; method: immunoSEQ multiplex PCR. That table gives V, J and clone size, and the DNA gave D and trimming. The sample yields some 510,000 clones, roughly 78% seen once. This receptor was obtained from a woman aged 40 to 50 in good health. Some clones in this sample may be carry-over from other donors' samples. The sequencing input was PBMCs.

CDR3 sequence reads: CASSNNKAGTGFRNIQYF. CDR3 nucleotide sequence: TGTGCCAGTAGTAACAATAAGGCCGGGACAGGCTTTCGGAACATTCAGTACTTC. V and J are TRBV19 and TRBJ2-4, with TRBD1 matching over 8 bases. Germline CDR1 LNHDA, CDR2 SQIVND (reference sequence). The CDR3 consists of 18 residues. V lost 4 bases and J lost 7; bases outside the gene matches: 18.